A single sample is the source of the 27 T cell receptor beta chains below, sequenced in a study of shared clonotypes between healthy human individuals. Terminally differentiated effector memory CD45RA+ cells were left out of the naive CD8 fraction, which was CD45RO-negative and positively selected for CCR7. Here immunoSEQ multiplex PCR was the method, and the copy in TCRdb shows in-frame clones only, minus some. Of about 820,000 clones in the sample, around 92% are singletons; the top ten hold less than 25%. The sample was naive CD8+ T cells sorted from blood. The source is a young man in good health.

The rearrangement uses TRBV19 and TRBJ2-1, with TRBD2 matching 8 bases. This CDR3 spans 15 amino acids. Germline assignment: CDR1 LNHDA and CDR2 SQIVND (reference sequence). V lost 8 bases to trimming and J lost 2 bases; unmatched junction nucleotides: 8. CDR3: CASQGSGSPYNEQFF. The CDR3 DNA reads TGTGCCAGTCAGGGGAGCGGGAGCCCCTACAATGAGCAGTTCTTC.

The rearrangement uses TRBV30 and TRBJ2-5; no clear D. Germline CDR1 and CDR2: GTSNPN and SVGIG (reference sequence). The CDR3 is 14 residues long. V shed 0 bases and J shed 0 bases, with 8 bases lying between them. The CDR3 is CAWSVSVNQETQYF. CDR3 DNA: TGTGCCTGGAGTGTATCCGTTAACCAAGAGACCCAGTACTTC.

The rearrangement joins TRBV6-1 to TRBJ2-7, with a weak D call TRBD2 (6 bases). The germline V gene has CDR1 MNHNS and CDR2 SASEGT. V was cut by 2 bases and J by 4 bases, with 21 bases left in between. The CDR3 runs 17 residues. The CDR3 spells CASSESYGGARNYEQYF. Written as DNA, the CDR3 is TGTGCCAGCAGTGAATCTTACGGAGGGGCCCGGAATTACGAGCAGTACTTC.

A remark on this clone: Other DNA sequences in the sample encode the same CDR3. The CDR3: CASSLYLTDTQYF. In nucleotides, the CDR3 is TGTGCCAGCAGCCTTTACCTCACAGATACGCAGTATTTT. The rearrangement links TRBV27 to TRBJ2-3; D is undetermined. The germline V gene has CDR1 MNHEY and CDR2 SMNVEV (reference sequence). Trimming pared 6 bases from V and 2 bases from J, leaving 9 bases between. The CDR3 extends over 13 amino acids.

The chain has TRBV7-6 and TRBJ2-7; 7 nucleotides line up with TRBD1. Losses at the gene ends were 5 bases for V and 6 bases for J; bases not matched to a gene: 7. The CDR3 is made up of 13 amino acids. Germline assignment: CDR1 SGHVS and CDR2 FNYEAQ. CDR3 sequence (DNA): TGTGCCAGCAGCCCCTCGACAGGGCCCGAGCAGTACTTC. Amino acid sequence: CASSPSTGPEQYF.

J is TRBJ2-1 and V is TRBV10-2, with 8 nucleotides matching TRBD2. Unmatched junction bases numbered 16, after V lost 7 bases and J lost 2 bases. The CDR3 extends over 18 amino acids. Germline-derived CDR1 and CDR2 are WSHSY and SAAADI. The CDR3 DNA reads as TGCGCCAGCACCGAGGGGGGTGTAACTAGCGGAGCCTACAATGAGCAGTTCTTC. Protein: CASTEGGVTSGAYNEQFF.

The J gene is TRBJ2-1, the V gene TRBV27; tentatively, D is TRBD2 (5 bases). V was pared by 4 bases and J by 3 bases, with 13 bases between. Germline V gives CDR1 MNHEY, CDR2 SMNVEV (reference sequence). The CDR3 covers 15 residues. In nucleotides, the CDR3 is TGTGCCAGCAGTTCCGGGCGGGCCTTCTACAATGAGCAGTTCTTC. Its protein product is CASSSGRAFYNEQFF.

The chain combines TRBV10-1 with TRBJ2-1; 10 bases fit TRBD2. The germline gives CDR1 WNHNN, CDR2 SYGVQD (reference sequence). After removal of 2 bases from V and 8 bases from J, the junction contained 3 bases not matched to a gene. This CDR3 region has 14 residues. The CDR3 DNA sequence: TGCGCCAGCAGTGAGGCTAGCGGGAGTCATGAGCAGTTCTTC. The encoded protein is CASSEASGSHEQFF.

The chain joins TRBV27 to TRBJ2-6; D uncertain. Germline lookup yields CDR1 MNHEY and CDR2 SMNVEV (reference sequence). The CDR3 loop spans 16 amino acids. The V end was cut by 5 bases, the J end by 2 bases, with 13 bases between. The CDR3 loop is CASSTLPETGANVLTF. For the CDR3, the DNA is TGTGCCAGCAGTACTCTCCCGGAGACTGGGGCCAACGTCCTGACTTTC.

The V and J genes are TRBV9 and TRBJ2-7; 10 bases fit TRBD2. Per the germline V gene, CDR1 is SGDLS and CDR2 is YYNGEE. The CDR3 sequence is 14 residues long. V lost 4 bases and J lost 5; bases outside the gene matches: 6. The CDR3 nucleotides are TGTGCCAGCAGCAATGGACTAGCGGTCGACGAGCAGTACTTC. This gives the protein CASSNGLAVDEQYF.

The J gene is TRBJ2-2, the V gene TRBV5-1; 7 nucleotides match TRBD1. The CDR3 extends over 14 amino acids. The V gene end was trimmed by 0 bases and the J gene end by 6 bases; junction bases not matched to a gene: 2. Germline CDR1 is SGHRS and CDR2 is YFSETQ. The CDR3 nucleotides read TGCGCCAGCAGCTTGGTTACAGGGGCCGGGGAGCTGTTTTTT. Amino acids: CASSLVTGAGELFF.

The CDR3 spells CASSPGLGPYEQYF. The CDR3 coding sequence is TGTGCCAGCAGCCCGGGTTTAGGACCATACGAGCAGTACTTC. The rearrangement links TRBV11-2 to TRBJ2-7, with D uncertain. Deletions cut 5 bases from V and 4 bases from J, with 15 bases between. Germline V gene data show CDR1 as SGHAT and CDR2 as FQNNGV. The CDR3 totals 14 residues.

The V call is TRBV5-4, the J call TRBJ1-1; no reliable D call. Deletions cut 0 bases from V and 4 bases from J, with 10 bases between. The CDR3 extends over 14 amino acids. Germline CDR1 reads SGHNT; CDR2 reads YYREEE (reference sequence). DNA for the CDR3: TGTGCCAGCAGCTTGGTAGTGGGCGGCACTGAAGCTTTCTTT. Protein: CASSLVVGGTEAFF.

This chain joins TRBV7-2 and TRBJ2-1, with D unresolved. V was pared by 1 base and J by 10 bases, with 8 bases between. Germline V gives CDR1 SGHTA, CDR2 FQGNSA. The CDR3 contains 12 residues. The CDR3 sequence: CASSLVVGEQFF. In DNA form, the CDR3 reads TGTGCCAGCAGCTTAGTGGTTGGAGAGCAGTTCTTC.

The rearrangement links TRBV27 to TRBJ1-5, with D unclear. CDR3 length equals 14 residues. V dropped 5 bases and J dropped 1 base, with 9 bases sitting between them. Germline values: CDR1 MNHEY, CDR2 SMNVEV (reference sequence). As DNA, the CDR3 is TGTGCCAGCAGTCAGGTGGAGAGCAATCAGCCCCAGCATTTT. Its protein product is CASSQVESNQPQHF.

The gene calls are TRBV29-1 and TRBJ2-7; 10 bases line up with TRBD2. Trimming at V came to 7 bases and at J to 7 bases, leaving 16 bases not matched to a gene. This CDR3 comprises 15 residues. CDR1 and CDR2 from the germline V gene are SQVTM and ANQGSEA. CDR3 nucleotides: TGCAGCGCGAGGAGTACTAGCGGGGTTGGTTGGGAGCAGTACTTC. It codes for CSARSTSGVGWEQYF.

The rearrangement joins TRBV5-1 to TRBJ2-7; 12 bases agree with TRBD2. With V trimmed by 0 bases and J by 5 bases, 3 bases remained unmatched. Germline V gene lookup returns CDR1 SGHRS and CDR2 YFSETQ. This CDR3 is 15 amino acids long. The CDR3 reads CASSLGTSGTNEQYF. As DNA, the CDR3 is TGCGCCAGCAGCTTGGGGACTAGCGGGACGAACGAGCAGTACTTC.

J is TRBJ1-4 and V is TRBV27; maybe TRBD1 (5 bases). V dropped 2 bases and J dropped 6 bases, with 13 bases sitting between them. This CDR3 comprises 15 residues. Germline CDR1 MNHEY, CDR2 SMNVEV (reference sequence). CDR3 amino acids: CASSLRRQGHEKLFF. The CDR3 DNA reads TGTGCCAGCAGTTTACGTCGGCAGGGCCATGAAAAACTGTTTTTT. The full variable domain, rest sourced from reference TRBV27 and TRBJ1-4, is EAQVTQNPRYLITVTGKKLTVTCSQNMNHEYMSWYRQDPGLGLRQIYYSMNVEVTDKGDVPEGYKVSRKEKRNFPLILESPSPNQTSLYFCASSLRRQGHEKLFFGSGTQLSVL.

As to this clone: This may be a read error: a much more frequent sequence differs by one nucleotide. The V gene is TRBV19, the J gene TRBJ2-7; tentatively, D is TRBD1 (6 bases). The CDR3 is made up of 13 amino acids. Germline loops: CDR1 LNHDA, CDR2 SQIVND (reference sequence). This chain's CDR3 is CAISPGVSYKQYF. The DNA for the CDR3 is TGTGCCATCTCACCAGGGGTCTCCTACAAGCAGTACTTC.

The CDR3, as DNA: TGTGCCAGCAGTGGGACTAGCGGGAGCTACGAGCAGTACTTC. This gives the protein CASSGTSGSYEQYF. The chain has TRBV25-1 and TRBJ2-7, with 13 bases lining up with TRBD2. The germline CDR1 and CDR2 sequences are MGHDK and SYGVNS. This CDR3 is built from 14 residues. V shed 4 bases, J shed 3 bases, and the junction held 0 bases outside the gene matches.

The chain links TRBV4-1 to TRBJ2-1; no firm D call. V was cut by 3 bases and J by 7 bases, with 7 bases left in between. The CDR3 extends over 12 amino acids. Germline V gives CDR1 MGHRA, CDR2 YSYEKL. CDR3 residues: CASSQDQNEQFF. In DNA form, the CDR3 reads TGCGCCAGCAGCCAGGATCAGAATGAGCAGTTCTTC.

This chain uses TRBV2 with TRBJ2-7, with D possibly being TRBD1 (6 bases). This CDR3 has 14 residues. V lost 4 bases and J lost 1, with 11 bases in between. Germline V lookup: CDR1 SNHLY, CDR2 FYNNEI. This CDR3 reads CASSGQANSYEQYF. CDR3 bases: TGTGCCAGCAGTGGACAGGCCAATTCCTACGAGCAGTACTTC. Full variable domain (outside the CDR3, taken from reference TRBV2 and TRBJ2-7): EPEVTQTPSHQVTQMGQEVILRCVPISNHLYFYWYRQILGQKVEFLVSFYNNEISEKSEIFDDQFSVERPDGSNFTLKIRSTKLEDSAMYFCASSGQANSYEQYFGPGTRLTVT.

V is TRBV4-1 and J is TRBJ2-3, with 9 bases aligning to TRBD2. The CDR3 covers 16 residues. J was trimmed by 6 bases and V by 0 bases; bases with no gene match: 7. CDR1 is MGHRA and CDR2 is YSYEKL in the germline V gene. The DNA of the CDR3 is TGCGCCAGCAGCCAAGATGTGGCTAGCGGGATCGATACGCAGTATTTT. It translates to CASSQDVASGIDTQYF.

The V gene is TRBV27, the J gene TRBJ1-1, with D maybe TRBD1 (6 bases). Between the trimmed V and J ends, which lost 11 bases and 0 bases, there was a span of 16 bases. The CDR3 totals 14 residues. Germline V gives CDR1 MNHEY, CDR2 SMNVEV (reference sequence). The CDR3 loop is CAVFRGGMNTEAFF. The CDR3 DNA reads TGTGCCGTTTTCAGAGGGGGGATGAACACTGAAGCTTTCTTT.

Remarks on this clone: Distinct nucleotide sequences in the sample also encode this CDR3. V and J are TRBV7-9 and TRBJ2-7; 14 bases line up with TRBD2. The CDR3 spans 14 residues. CDR1 and CDR2 from the germline V gene are SEHNR and FQNEAQ (reference sequence). V was pared by 5 bases and J by 6 bases, with 3 bases of the junction left unmatched. The CDR3 loop reads CASSPGLAGGEQYF. The CDR3 DNA sequence: TGTGCCAGCAGCCCAGGACTAGCGGGAGGCGAGCAGTACTTC.

The CDR3, as DNA: TGCAGCGTTGAAGAGTTACAGGGGACTACCTACGAGCAGTACTTC. Its protein is CSVEELQGTTYEQYF. This chain links TRBV29-1 with TRBJ2-7; tentatively, D is TRBD1 or TRBD2 (7 bases each). This CDR3 comprises 15 residues. CDR1 and CDR2 (germline): SQVTM, ANQGSEA. V was clipped by 0 bases and J by 2 bases, with 14 bases between them.

This clone appeared a single time. The chain is built from TRBV10-3 and TRBJ1-1; the D is unclear. Trimming shortened V by 2 bases and J by 6 bases, and 10 bases separated the two germline ends. The CDR3 runs to 13 residues. Germline CDR1 ENHRY, CDR2 SYGVKD. The CDR3 protein is CAISEPPASEAFF. The CDR3 DNA reads TGTGCCATCAGTGAGCCCCCAGCCTCTGAAGCTTTCTTT.